A selection of T cell receptor beta chains follows, all from one sample in a study of cytomegalovirus exposure and HLA in healthy donors. Method: immunoSEQ multiplex PCR; TCRdb's copy keeps in-frame clones and lacks some. The sample has fewer than 180,000 clones, around 79% seen once. The sequenced sample consisted of PBMCs. These receptors were obtained from a human donor in good health. The CDR3 runs from the conserved cysteine through the conserved F or W. Each record gives: CDR3 DNA, CDR3 protein, D gene, clone size, J gene, V gene. D genes are given only for firm matches. Only some rows state a clone size, as once, few, many or a class for expanded clones.

CDR3nt: TGTGCCAGCAGCTCATCTTCAGGGGCTGGGGCCAACGTCCTGACTTTC
CDR3aa: CASSSSSGAGANVLTF
d_gene: -
abundance: -
j_gene: TRBJ2-6
v_gene: TRBV7-3

CDR3nt: TGTGCCAGTAGTACACTCCGGGACAGGGTAATAGCCAAAAACATTCAGTACTTC
CDR3aa: CASSTLRDRVIAKNIQYF
d_gene: TRBD1
abundance: -
j_gene: TRBJ2-4
v_gene: TRBV19

CDR3nt: TGTGCCAGCAGCCAAGACAGGGGTAACTACGAGCAGTACTTC
CDR3aa: CASSQDRGNYEQYF
d_gene: TRBD1
abundance: few
j_gene: TRBJ2-7
v_gene: TRBV16

CDR3nt: TGTGCCAGTAGTTTCCTAACAGGGGGAGGGACCGGGGAGCTGTTTTTT
CDR3aa: CASSFLTGGGTGELFF
d_gene: -
abundance: few
j_gene: TRBJ2-2
v_gene: TRBV19

CDR3nt: TGCGCCAGCAGCCTCCATCGGAGGGGGCAAAACACTGAAGCTTTCTTT
CDR3aa: CASSLHRRGQNTEAFF
d_gene: TRBD1
abundance: -
j_gene: TRBJ1-1
v_gene: TRBV5-1

CDR3nt: TGTGCCAGCAGCTCCGGGACAGGGAGGGCTGAAGCTTTCTTT
CDR3aa: CASSSGTGRAEAFF
d_gene: TRBD1
abundance: -
j_gene: TRBJ1-1
v_gene: TRBV11-2

CDR3nt: TGTGCCAGCAGCCCCCACCGGGGGGGCTATAGCAATCAGCCCCAGCATTTT
CDR3aa: CASSPHRGGYSNQPQHF
d_gene: -
abundance: -
j_gene: TRBJ1-5
v_gene: TRBV9

CDR3nt: TGTGCCAGCAGCCCCCGGGGAACACAAGAGACCCAGTACTTC
CDR3aa: CASSPRGTQETQYF
d_gene: -
abundance: few
j_gene: TRBJ2-5
v_gene: TRBV14

CDR3nt: TGTGCCAGTAGCCCAAGGGGTCTCGGCACTGAAGCTTTCTTT
CDR3aa: CASSPRGLGTEAFF
d_gene: -
abundance: -
j_gene: TRBJ1-1
v_gene: TRBV19

CDR3nt: TGTGCCAGCAGCTTAGCGCTTAGCTATGAGCAGTTCTTC
CDR3aa: CASSLALSYEQFF
d_gene: -
abundance: -
j_gene: TRBJ2-1
v_gene: TRBV7-2

CDR3nt: TGTGCCAGCAGCTATCGGACAGGGGGATCCTACGAGCAGTACTTC
CDR3aa: CASSYRTGGSYEQYF
d_gene: TRBD1
abundance: few
j_gene: TRBJ2-7
v_gene: TRBV7-9

CDR3nt: TGTGCCAGCAGCTCCCCTCCGGAGGCGGTAGAGCAGTACTTC
CDR3aa: CASSSPPEAVEQYF
d_gene: -
abundance: -
j_gene: TRBJ2-7
v_gene: TRBV11-2

CDR3nt: TGTGCCAGCAGCTTCTCATCAGGGGACGGGCCCGTGGGGACTGAAGCTTTCTTT
CDR3aa: CASSFSSGDGPVGTEAFF
d_gene: -
abundance: -
j_gene: TRBJ1-1
v_gene: TRBV5-4

CDR3nt: TGTGCCAGCAGTTTATTTCGAGCGGGAGCTGGTGAGCAGTTCTTC
CDR3aa: CASSLFRAGAGEQFF
d_gene: TRBD2
abundance: -
j_gene: TRBJ2-1
v_gene: TRBV28

CDR3nt: TGTGCCTGGAGGATGGACAGGTACAATGAGCAGTTCTTC
CDR3aa: CAWRMDRYNEQFF
d_gene: TRBD1
abundance: -
j_gene: TRBJ2-1
v_gene: TRBV30

CDR3nt: TGTGCCATCAGAGGGACACCTAGCACAGATACGCAGTATTTT
CDR3aa: CAIRGTPSTDTQYF
d_gene: -
abundance: -
j_gene: TRBJ2-3
v_gene: TRBV10-3

CDR3nt: TGTGCCAGCAGTGTGACCGGCAGGGGAGGGTATGGCTACACCTTC
CDR3aa: CASSVTGRGGYGYTF
d_gene: -
abundance: -
j_gene: TRBJ1-2
v_gene: TRBV2

CDR3nt: TGTGCCAGCAGTGGCTGGACAGGGGACACCGGGGAGCTGTTTTTT
CDR3aa: CASSGWTGDTGELFF
d_gene: TRBD1
abundance: -
j_gene: TRBJ2-2
v_gene: TRBV6-1

CDR3nt: TGTGCCAGCAGACGGACAGCCTACTACGAGCAGTACTTC
CDR3aa: CASRRTAYYEQYF
d_gene: -
abundance: -
j_gene: TRBJ2-7
v_gene: TRBV14

CDR3nt: TGTGCCATCAGGACAGTTTACAATGAGCAGTTCTTC
CDR3aa: CAIRTVYNEQFF
d_gene: -
abundance: few
j_gene: TRBJ2-1
v_gene: TRBV10-3

CDR3nt: TGTGCCAGCAGCGTGCGGGGGGGGACCACAGATACGCAGTATTTT
CDR3aa: CASSVRGGTTDTQYF
d_gene: TRBD2
abundance: -
j_gene: TRBJ2-3
v_gene: TRBV7-9

CDR3nt: TGCAGCGCATCGGGTAGCACAGATACGCAGTATTTT
CDR3aa: CSASGSTDTQYF
d_gene: -
abundance: once
j_gene: TRBJ2-3
v_gene: TRBV29-1

CDR3nt: TGTGCCTGGAGCCCCTGGGGGCGGTTGGGCTACGAGCAGTACTTC
CDR3aa: CAWSPWGRLGYEQYF
d_gene: -
abundance: -
j_gene: TRBJ2-7
v_gene: TRBV30

CDR3nt: TGTGCCAGCAGCTCGAGCGAGAACCTTGAAGCTTTCTTT
CDR3aa: CASSSSENLEAFF
d_gene: -
abundance: -
j_gene: TRBJ1-1
v_gene: TRBV7-9

CDR3nt: TGTGCCAGCAGCTTCGACCCTAGGGACAGCAGCTATGGCTACACCTTC
CDR3aa: CASSFDPRDSSYGYTF
d_gene: TRBD1
abundance: -
j_gene: TRBJ1-2
v_gene: TRBV7-9

CDR3nt: TGTGCCAGCTCGATGGTGGGGGCCACCCAGTATTTT
CDR3aa: CASSMVGATQYF
d_gene: -
abundance: -
j_gene: TRBJ2-3
v_gene: TRBV6-5

CDR3nt: TGCGCCAGCAGCCCGGACAGTAATCAGCCCCAGCATTTT
CDR3aa: CASSPDSNQPQHF
d_gene: -
abundance: -
j_gene: TRBJ1-5
v_gene: TRBV4-1

CDR3nt: TGTGCCAGCAGTCTAGCGGTCAAGGATTACGAGCAGTACTTC
CDR3aa: CASSLAVKDYEQYF
d_gene: TRBD2
abundance: few
j_gene: TRBJ2-7
v_gene: TRBV6-6

CDR3nt: TGTGCCAGCAGTTTCGCGCGGGGGGGCCACGATACGCAGTATTTT
CDR3aa: CASSFARGGHDTQYF
d_gene: TRBD2
abundance: -
j_gene: TRBJ2-3
v_gene: TRBV27

CDR3nt: TGCGCCAGCAGCCAAGAACGAGGTTACTCCTACGAGCAGTACTTC
CDR3aa: CASSQERGYSYEQYF
d_gene: -
abundance: few
j_gene: TRBJ2-7
v_gene: TRBV4-1

CDR3nt: TGTGCCAGCAGCTCGAGACAGAACACCGGGGAGCTGTTTTTT
CDR3aa: CASSSRQNTGELFF
d_gene: -
abundance: -
j_gene: TRBJ2-2
v_gene: TRBV7-9

CDR3nt: TGTGCCAGTACCCGGGGAGATCAGCCCCAGCATTTT
CDR3aa: CASTRGDQPQHF
d_gene: -
abundance: -
j_gene: TRBJ1-5
v_gene: TRBV6-6

CDR3nt: TGTGCCTGGATGTTTAGCTCCTATAATTCACCCCTCCACTTT
CDR3aa: CAWMFSSYNSPLHF
d_gene: -
abundance: once
j_gene: TRBJ1-6
v_gene: TRBV30

CDR3nt: TGCGCCAGCAGCCAACTTCAGGGTGACACTGAAGCTTTCTTT
CDR3aa: CASSQLQGDTEAFF
d_gene: -
abundance: few
j_gene: TRBJ1-1
v_gene: TRBV4-1

CDR3nt: TGTGCCAGTAGTATCGAACCGGGACAGAAGGAATATGGCTACACCTTC
CDR3aa: CASSIEPGQKEYGYTF
d_gene: TRBD1
abundance: -
j_gene: TRBJ1-2
v_gene: TRBV19

CDR3nt: TGTGCCAGCAGTTTAGGGGGGGGGCCGGGAACTGAAGCTTTCTTT
CDR3aa: CASSLGGGPGTEAFF
d_gene: -
abundance: -
j_gene: TRBJ1-1
v_gene: TRBV27

CDR3nt: TGCAGCGTACGACCGGGGGACAGGGTGGTCGAGCAGTACTTC
CDR3aa: CSVRPGDRVVEQYF
d_gene: TRBD1
abundance: -
j_gene: TRBJ2-7
v_gene: TRBV29-1

CDR3nt: TGTGCCAGCAGCTTAGTTGGTCGAGCGGGGGGCGCCAGCGCAGATACGCAGTATTTT
CDR3aa: CASSLVGRAGGASADTQYF
d_gene: TRBD2
abundance: -
j_gene: TRBJ2-3
v_gene: TRBV7-9

CDR3nt: TGTGCCAGCAGCTCGGGACAGCTTAATTCACCCCTCCACTTT
CDR3aa: CASSSGQLNSPLHF
d_gene: TRBD1
abundance: once
j_gene: TRBJ1-6
v_gene: TRBV7-9

CDR3nt: TGTGCCAGCAGGCGACTACAGGGGGCGGGTGGCTACACCTTC
CDR3aa: CASRRLQGAGGYTF
d_gene: TRBD1
abundance: -
j_gene: TRBJ1-2
v_gene: TRBV28

CDR3nt: TGCGCCAGCAGTCCAGCCAGCGGTCCTAACCCCTACGAGCAGTACTTC
CDR3aa: CASSPASGPNPYEQYF
d_gene: -
abundance: -
j_gene: TRBJ2-7
v_gene: TRBV4-1

CDR3nt: TGTGCCAGCAGCCAAGGGGGCAGGGGAGGTTCCTACGAGCAGTACTTC
CDR3aa: CASSQGGRGGSYEQYF
d_gene: -
abundance: -
j_gene: TRBJ2-7
v_gene: TRBV7-2

CDR3nt: TGTGCCAGCAGTGAAGCAGGGGCCACCTACGAGCAGTACTTC
CDR3aa: CASSEAGATYEQYF
d_gene: -
abundance: -
j_gene: TRBJ2-7
v_gene: TRBV6-1

CDR3nt: TGTGCTAGTGGTTTGGTATGGGGGAGGGAGCCCCAGCATTTT
CDR3aa: CASGLVWGREPQHF
d_gene: -
abundance: -
j_gene: TRBJ1-5
v_gene: TRBV12-5

CDR3nt: TGTTCCAGCAGCTCAACGACTGATAGCTACGAGCAGTACTTC
CDR3aa: CSSSSTTDSYEQYF
d_gene: -
abundance: -
j_gene: TRBJ2-7
v_gene: TRBV7-9

CDR3nt: TGCAGCGTTGAAGTGGGGGCCAACACTGAAGCTTTCTTT
CDR3aa: CSVEVGANTEAFF
d_gene: -
abundance: -
j_gene: TRBJ1-1
v_gene: TRBV29-1

CDR3nt: TGTGCCAGCAGCCGCCCGGGCAGGGGAGAGCGGGAGCAGTACTTC
CDR3aa: CASSRPGRGEREQYF
d_gene: -
abundance: -
j_gene: TRBJ2-7
v_gene: TRBV14

CDR3nt: TGTGCCAGTAGTCGTGACAGGGAGGCCGAGCAGTACTTC
CDR3aa: CASSRDREAEQYF
d_gene: -
abundance: -
j_gene: TRBJ2-7
v_gene: TRBV19

CDR3nt: TGTGCCAGCAGCTTTAACCTTAACAGGGGCGATACCGGGGAGCTGTTTTTT
CDR3aa: CASSFNLNRGDTGELFF
d_gene: TRBD1
abundance: -
j_gene: TRBJ2-2
v_gene: TRBV5-4